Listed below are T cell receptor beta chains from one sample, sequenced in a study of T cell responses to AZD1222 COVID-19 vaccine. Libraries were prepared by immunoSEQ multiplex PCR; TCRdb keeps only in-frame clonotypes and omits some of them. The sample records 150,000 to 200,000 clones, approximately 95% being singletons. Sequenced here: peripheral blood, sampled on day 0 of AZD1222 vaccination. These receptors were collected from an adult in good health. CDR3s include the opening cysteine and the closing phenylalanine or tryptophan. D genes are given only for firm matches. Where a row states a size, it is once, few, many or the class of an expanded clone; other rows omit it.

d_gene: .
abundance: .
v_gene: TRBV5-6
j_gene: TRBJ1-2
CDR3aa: CASSLFNQGAYYGYTF
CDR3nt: TGTGCCAGCAGCTTGTTTAACCAGGGAGCCTACTATGGCTACACCTTC

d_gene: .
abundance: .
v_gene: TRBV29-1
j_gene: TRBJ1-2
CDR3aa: CSVAVELGSYGYTF
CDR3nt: TGCAGCGTTGCCGTGGAACTAGGGAGCTATGGCTACACCTTC

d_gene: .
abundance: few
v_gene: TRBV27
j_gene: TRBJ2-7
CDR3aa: CASRIPGAQGVEEQYF
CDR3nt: TGTGCCAGCAGGATTCCGGGAGCCCAAGGTGTCGAGGAGCAGTACTTC

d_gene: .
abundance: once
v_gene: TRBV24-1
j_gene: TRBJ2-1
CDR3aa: CATSDIGTSNNEQFF
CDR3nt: TGTGCCACCAGTGATATTGGGACTTCCAACAATGAGCAGTTCTTC

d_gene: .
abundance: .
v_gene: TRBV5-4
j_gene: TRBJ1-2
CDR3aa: CASSFSGPYGYTF
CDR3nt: TGTGCCAGCAGCTTCAGCGGACCCTATGGCTACACCTTC

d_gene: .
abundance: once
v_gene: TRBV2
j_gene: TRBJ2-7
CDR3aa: CASSQGVGGDEQYF
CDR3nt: TGTGCCAGCAGCCAGGGGGTAGGGGGGGACGAGCAGTACTTC

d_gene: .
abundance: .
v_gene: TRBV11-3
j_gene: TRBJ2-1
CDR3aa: CASSLGASYNEQFF
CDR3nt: TGTGCCAGCAGCCTGGGGGCCTCCTACAATGAGCAGTTCTTC

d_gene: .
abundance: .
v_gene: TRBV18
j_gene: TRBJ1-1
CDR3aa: CASSPLRAYTEAFF
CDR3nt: TGTGCCAGCTCACCACTACGAGCTTACACTGAAGCTTTCTTT

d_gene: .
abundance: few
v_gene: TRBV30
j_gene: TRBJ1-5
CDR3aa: CAWSFREGQPQHF
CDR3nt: TGTGCCTGGAGTTTCAGGGAAGGGCAGCCCCAGCATTTT

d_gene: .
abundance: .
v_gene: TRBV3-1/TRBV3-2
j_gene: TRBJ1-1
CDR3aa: CASSHLGVKNTEAFF
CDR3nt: TGTGCCAGCAGCCACCTTGGGGTTAAGAACACTGAAGCTTTCTTT

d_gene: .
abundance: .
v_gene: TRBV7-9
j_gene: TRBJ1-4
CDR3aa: CASTGGGKLFF
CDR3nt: TGTGCCAGCACCGGGGGCGGAAAACTGTTTTTT

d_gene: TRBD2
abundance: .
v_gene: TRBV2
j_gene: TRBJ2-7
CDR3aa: CASSDTSGSYEQYF
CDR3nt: TGTGCCAGCAGTGATACTAGCGGGAGCTACGAGCAGTACTTC

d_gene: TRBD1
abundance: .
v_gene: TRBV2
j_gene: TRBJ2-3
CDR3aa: CASSETTYRGFITDTQYF
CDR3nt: TGTGCCAGCAGTGAAACCACCTACAGGGGGTTCATCACAGATACGCAGTATTTT

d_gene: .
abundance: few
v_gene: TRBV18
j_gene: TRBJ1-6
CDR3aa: CASSPHAGLGSPLHF
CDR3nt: TGTGCCAGCTCACCACATGCCGGGCTCGGGTCACCCCTCCACTTT

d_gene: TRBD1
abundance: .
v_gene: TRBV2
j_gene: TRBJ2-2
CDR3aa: CASSEGTGAGELFF
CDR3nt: TGTGCCAGCAGTGAAGGGACAGGGGCCGGGGAGCTGTTTTTT

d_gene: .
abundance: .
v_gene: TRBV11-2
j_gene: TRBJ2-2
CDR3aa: CASSLLGRNTGELFF
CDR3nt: TGTGCCAGCAGCTTATTGGGACGGAACACCGGGGAGCTGTTTTTT

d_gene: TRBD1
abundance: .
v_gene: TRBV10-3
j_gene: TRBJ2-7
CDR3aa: CAIRGQGSSVYEQYF
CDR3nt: TGTGCCATCAGGGGACAGGGGTCCTCTGTATACGAGCAGTACTTC

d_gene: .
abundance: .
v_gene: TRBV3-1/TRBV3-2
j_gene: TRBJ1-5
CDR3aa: CASSQDRDQPQHF
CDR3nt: TGTGCCAGCAGCCAAGATAGGGATCAGCCCCAGCATTTT

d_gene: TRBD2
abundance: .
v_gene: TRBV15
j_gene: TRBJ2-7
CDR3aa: CATSRLAGGLEQYF
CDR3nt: TGTGCCACCAGCAGACTAGCGGGAGGTCTCGAGCAGTACTTC

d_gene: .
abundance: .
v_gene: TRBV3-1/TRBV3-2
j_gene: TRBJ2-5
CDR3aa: CASSRGWGQETQYF
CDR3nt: TGTGCCAGCAGCCGCGGGTGGGGCCAAGAGACCCAGTACTTC

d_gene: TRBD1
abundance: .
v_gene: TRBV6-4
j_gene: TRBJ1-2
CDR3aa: CASSDSDRVGYGYTF
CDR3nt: TGTGCCAGCAGTGACTCGGACAGGGTCGGCTATGGCTACACCTTC

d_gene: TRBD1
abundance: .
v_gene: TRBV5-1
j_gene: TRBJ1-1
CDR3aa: CASSTGDRKNTEAFF
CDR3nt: TGCGCCAGCAGCACCGGGGACAGGAAGAACACTGAAGCTTTCTTT

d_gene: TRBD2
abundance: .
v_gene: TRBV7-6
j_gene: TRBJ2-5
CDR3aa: CASSLASSRWGGSSQETQYF
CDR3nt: TGTGCCAGCAGCTTAGCCTCCTCCCGGTGGGGCGGGAGTTCTCAAGAGACCCAGTACTTC

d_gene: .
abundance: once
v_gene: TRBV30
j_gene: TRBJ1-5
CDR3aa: CACHILGDSNQPQHF
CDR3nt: TGTGCCTGCCATATCCTGGGGGACAGCAATCAGCCCCAGCATTTT

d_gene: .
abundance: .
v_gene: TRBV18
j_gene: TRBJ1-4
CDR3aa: CASSPGVGEKLFF
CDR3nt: TGTGCCAGCTCACCCGGGGTTGGTGAAAAACTGTTTTTT

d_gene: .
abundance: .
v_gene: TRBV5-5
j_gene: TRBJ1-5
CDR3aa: CASSSRRDQPQHF
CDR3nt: TGTGCCAGCAGCTCCAGGCGGGATCAGCCCCAGCATTTT

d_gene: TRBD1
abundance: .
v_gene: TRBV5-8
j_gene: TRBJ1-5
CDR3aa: CASSSGQVGNQPQHF
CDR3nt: TGTGCCAGCAGCTCTGGACAGGTGGGCAATCAGCCCCAGCATTTT